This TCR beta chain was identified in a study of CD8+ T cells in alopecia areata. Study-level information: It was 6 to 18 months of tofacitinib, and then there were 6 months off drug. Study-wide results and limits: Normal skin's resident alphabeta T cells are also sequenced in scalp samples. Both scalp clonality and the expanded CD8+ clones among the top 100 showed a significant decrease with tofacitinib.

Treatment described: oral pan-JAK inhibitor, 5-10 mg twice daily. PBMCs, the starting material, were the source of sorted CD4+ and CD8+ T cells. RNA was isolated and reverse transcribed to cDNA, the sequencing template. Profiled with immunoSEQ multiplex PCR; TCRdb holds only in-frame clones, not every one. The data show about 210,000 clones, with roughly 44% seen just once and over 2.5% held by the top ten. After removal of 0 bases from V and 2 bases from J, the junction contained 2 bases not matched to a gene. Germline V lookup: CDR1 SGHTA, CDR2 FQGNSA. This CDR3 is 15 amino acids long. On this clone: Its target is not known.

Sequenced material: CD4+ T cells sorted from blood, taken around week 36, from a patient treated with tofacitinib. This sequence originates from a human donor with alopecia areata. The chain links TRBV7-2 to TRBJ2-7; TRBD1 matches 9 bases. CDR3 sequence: CASSLAGQGTYEQYF. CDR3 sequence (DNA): TGTGCCAGCAGCTTAGCGGGACAGGGCACCTACGAGCAGTACTTC.